This T cell receptor beta chain comes out of a study of cytomegalovirus exposure and HLA in healthy donors. Whole-study results and caveats: Trimming of TCR beta V- and J-genes showed a link, identified in a later analysis, to a missense DCLRE1C variant. By a later analysis, the bulk of CMV-associated TCR beta chains appeared HLA-restricted.

60 Vbeta and 13 Jbeta primers were used in PCR. Profiling relied on immunoSEQ multiplex PCR, and the TCRdb table lists in-frame clones only, not all of them. The sample contains around 130,000 clones, roughly three quarters of which appear only once. Notes on this clone: Its antigen is undetermined.

This clonotype was obtained from a man aged 25 to 45 in good health and CMV-seronegative. The material sequenced was PBMCs.

The CDR3: CASSLSGAQETQYF. CDR3 nucleotides: TGTGCCAGCAGCTTGAGCGGGGCTCAAGAGACCCAGTACTTC. The chain employs TRBV7-3 and TRBJ2-5; TRBD2 matches at 7 bases. V lost 3 bases to trimming and J lost 2 bases; unmatched junction nucleotides: 3. Looked up from germline, CDR1 is SGHTA and CDR2 is FQGTGA. CDR3 length equals 14 residues.